This is a list of T cell receptor beta chains from one sample in a study of CD8 T cells in ankylosing spondylitis. MiXCR, applied by TCRdb to the 5' RACE reads, yields one record per CDR3 protein. Of 500,000 to 550,000 distinct CDR3 sequences in the sample, roughly 13% are singletons; the top ten hold 6.5% to 7%. The sample was blood, either unsorted or a sorted T cell fraction (not recorded which). The receptor source for this set is a male donor with ankylosing spondylitis. CDR3s include the opening cysteine and the closing phenylalanine or tryptophan. D genes are given only for firm matches. Size is omitted from some rows. Given values are once, few, many or a class for expanded clones.

J: TRBJ2-5; D: TRBD2; size: .; length: 15; V: TRBV5-1; CDR3: CASSRTAGGRETQYF; DNA: TGCGCCAGCAGCCGCACAGCGGGAGGACGGGAGACCCAGTACTTC
J: TRBJ1-2; D: .; size: .; length: 15; V: TRBV3-1; CDR3: CASSHPGEGNYGYTF; DNA: TGTGCCAGCAGCCACCCGGGGGAGGGCAACTATGGCTACACCTTC
J: TRBJ1-1; D: TRBD1; size: few; length: 14; V: TRBV7-2; CDR3: CASSLGQGGFEAFF; DNA: TGTGCCAGCAGCTTGGGACAGGGAGGATTTGAAGCTTTCTTT
J: TRBJ1-5; D: .; size: many; length: 16; V: TRBV2; CDR3: CASRDRGPGAHQPQHF; DNA: TGTGCCAGCCGGGACCGGGGGCCAGGAGCCCATCAGCCCCAGCATTTT
J: TRBJ2-7; D: .; size: few; length: 12; V: TRBV29-1; CDR3: CSVVLQSYEQYF; DNA: TGCAGCGTTGTACTACAGAGCTACGAGCAGTACTTC
J: TRBJ1-5; D: TRBD1; size: few; length: 14; V: TRBV10-3; CDR3: CAISKDREGQPQHF; DNA: TGTGCCATCAGCAAAGACAGGGAAGGTCAGCCCCAGCATTTT
J: TRBJ1-5; D: .; size: many; length: 13; V: TRBV5-1; CDR3: CASSLGTNQPQHF; DNA: TGCGCCAGCAGCTTGGGGACCAATCAGCCCCAGCATTTT
J: TRBJ1-5; D: TRBD1; size: .; length: 16; V: TRBV3-1; CDR3: CASSQDRGQSNQPQHF; DNA: TGTGCCAGCAGCCAAGATCGGGGACAGAGCAATCAGCCCCAGCATTTT
J: TRBJ2-3; D: TRBD2; size: few; length: 16; V: TRBV29-1; CDR3: CSVEDRIAGGTDTQYF; DNA: TGCAGCGTTGAAGATAGGATAGCGGGGGGCACAGATACGCAGTATTTT
J: TRBJ1-4; D: .; size: few; length: 14; V: TRBV20-1; CDR3: CSARTGQPNEKLFF; DNA: TGCAGTGCTAGGACCGGACAACCCAATGAAAAACTGTTTTTT
J: TRBJ2-1; D: .; size: .; length: 14; V: TRBV7-2; CDR3: CASSPRGLSDEQFF; DNA: TGTGCCAGCAGCCCCCGGGGTCTTTCGGATGAGCAGTTCTTC
J: TRBJ2-5; D: .; size: .; length: 17; V: TRBV4-1; CDR3: CASSQVGFHPGQETQYF; DNA: TGCGCCAGCAGCCAAGTCGGGTTCCACCCTGGGCAAGAGACCCAGTACTTC
J: TRBJ1-1; D: .; size: many; length: 13; V: TRBV20-1; CDR3: CSAPQGYSTEAFF; DNA: TGCAGTGCGCCCCAGGGATACTCCACTGAAGCTTTCTTT
J: TRBJ2-1; D: TRBD1; size: .; length: 16; V: TRBV7-6; CDR3: CASSPMGTGSYNEQFF; DNA: TGTGCCAGCAGCCCTATGGGGACAGGGTCCTACAATGAGCAGTTCTTC
J: TRBJ2-1; D: TRBD1; size: few; length: 14; V: TRBV29-1; CDR3: CSGQAGQGGNEQFF; DNA: TGCAGCGGGCAAGCGGGACAGGGTGGCAATGAGCAGTTCTTC
J: TRBJ1-2; D: TRBD1; size: few; length: 15; V: TRBV6-1; CDR3: CASVDRAGLEYGYTF; DNA: TGTGCCAGCGTGGACAGGGCCGGCTTAGAGTATGGCTACACCTTC
J: TRBJ1-2; D: .; size: few; length: 13; V: TRBV7-2; CDR3: CASSFNGGDGYTF; DNA: TGTGCCAGCAGCTTCAATGGGGGTGATGGCTACACCTTC
J: TRBJ1-2; D: .; size: few; length: 15; V: TRBV21-1; CDR3: CASSSWVPRRDGYTF; DNA: TGTGCCAGCAGCTCGTGGGTCCCCCGCAGGGATGGCTACACCTTC
J: TRBJ2-7; D: TRBD1; size: .; length: 14; V: TRBV5-1; CDR3: CASSFYRGNYEQYF; DNA: TGCGCCAGCAGCTTTTACAGGGGAAACTACGAGCAGTACTTC
J: TRBJ1-1; D: .; size: .; length: 15; V: TRBV27; CDR3: CASSIRPGPDTEAFF; DNA: TGTGCCAGCAGCATACGGCCGGGGCCGGACACTGAAGCTTTCTTT
J: TRBJ1-5; D: .; size: few; length: 15; V: TRBV6-1; CDR3: CASTQGGTNNQPQHF; DNA: TGTGCCAGCACCCAAGGGGGGACCAACAATCAGCCCCAGCATTTT
J: TRBJ1-5; D: .; size: many; length: 14; V: TRBV2; CDR3: CASSRAGGNQPQHF; DNA: TGTGCCAGCAGCCGCGCCGGGGGTAATCAGCCCCAGCATTTT
J: TRBJ2-7; D: TRBD2; size: few; length: 16; V: TRBV5-1; CDR3: CASSSGTSGRGYEQYF; DNA: TGCGCCAGCAGCTCCGGGACTAGCGGGAGAGGGTACGAGCAGTACTTC
J: TRBJ2-5; D: TRBD2; size: few; length: 17; V: TRBV10-2; CDR3: CASSESKLAGVDETQYF; DNA: TGCGCCAGCAGTGAGTCGAAGCTAGCGGGAGTTGATGAGACCCAGTACTTC
J: TRBJ2-2; D: .; size: few; length: 15; V: TRBV12-3/TRBV12-4; CDR3: CASSPLTSITGELFF; DNA: TGTGCCAGCAGTCCCCTGACTAGTATCACCGGGGAGCTGTTTTTT
J: TRBJ2-1; D: TRBD1; size: many; length: 14; V: TRBV20-1; CDR3: CSVVRQGPYNEQFF; DNA: TGCAGTGTCGTAAGACAGGGTCCCTACAATGAGCAGTTCTTC
J: TRBJ2-1; D: TRBD2; size: .; length: 16; V: TRBV5-5; CDR3: CASSFLGLAAYNEQFF; DNA: TGTGCCAGCAGCTTCCTAGGACTAGCGGCCTACAATGAGCAGTTCTTC
J: TRBJ1-5; D: .; size: .; length: 12; V: TRBV20-1; CDR3: CSARASNQPQHF; DNA: TGCAGTGCTAGAGCTAGCAATCAGCCCCAGCATTTT
J: TRBJ2-1; D: TRBD2; size: .; length: 18; V: TRBV24-1; CDR3: CATSDPGLAGGRGDEQFF; DNA: TGTGCCACCAGTGACCCCGGACTAGCGGGAGGGCGCGGGGATGAGCAGTTCTTC
J: TRBJ2-3; D: .; size: few; length: 13; V: TRBV3-1; CDR3: CASSGRITDTQYF; DNA: TGTGCCAGCAGCGGGCGTATCACAGATACGCAGTATTTT
J: TRBJ2-7; D: .; size: few; length: 13; V: TRBV27; CDR3: CASSFGRTYEQYF; DNA: TGTGCCAGCAGTTTTGGGAGAACCTACGAGCAGTACTTC
J: TRBJ2-5; D: TRBD1; size: few; length: 14; V: TRBV5-4; CDR3: CASSFWTGQETQYF; DNA: TGTGCCAGCAGCTTCTGGACAGGGCAAGAGACCCAGTACTTC
J: TRBJ2-1; D: .; size: many; length: 14; V: TRBV20-1; CDR3: CSARGNPSYNEQFF; DNA: TGCAGTGCTAGGGGGAACCCCTCCTACAATGAGCAGTTCTTC
J: TRBJ2-7; D: TRBD1; size: few; length: 14; V: TRBV12-3/TRBV12-4; CDR3: CATRPGQGSDEQYF; DNA: TGTGCCACGAGACCGGGACAGGGAAGCGACGAGCAGTACTTC